This record concerns one TCR beta chain sequence. CDR3 length: 17 residues. V lost 3 bases to trimming and J lost 4 bases, with 18 bases between them. Germline CDR1 reads LNHNV; CDR2 reads YYDKDF (reference sequence). Using immunoSEQ multiplex PCR, the repertoire was profiled, and TCRdb retains in-frame clones only, with some absent. The profile shows tens of thousands of clones, about 87% of them singletons. Sampled blood was obtained at baseline, cycle 4 day 1, and cycle 7 day 1. This sample is drawn from a study of OX40 agonist ivuxolimab in advanced cancers. Study-level information: From about 23 to 85 years was the age range, with a mean of about 54 years, and roughly 83% were male. Antecedent anti-PD-1, anti-PD-L1 or anti-CTLA-4 therapy was permissible, with roughly 40% having received some.

The rearrangement links TRBV15 to TRBJ1-4, with D possibly TRBD1 on 6 matching bases. This clonotype originated in an adult with an advanced solid tumor such as melanoma, head and neck, liver or kidney cancer. The sample here was CD4+ or CD8+ T cells sorted from blood, taken in a trial of the OX40 agonist ivuxolimab. The CDR3: CATSRYSRTAINEKLFF. The CDR3 nucleotides are TGTGCCACCAGCAGGTACTCACGGACAGCTATTAATGAAAAACTGTTTTTT.